This TCR beta chain was identified in a study of blood T cell repertoires in COVID-19. Looking at the study overall: COVID-19 samples from acute and convalescent phases originated in the United States, Italy and Spain. Nucleic acid was either cDNA or gDNA, and it came from T cells, B-cell-depleted T cells, or PBMCs.

The CDR3 loop spans 15 amino acids. The trim removed 3 bases at V and 3 bases at J, leaving 6 bases unmatched. Germline values: CDR1 LNHDA, CDR2 SQIVND (reference sequence). Original processing notes: For nucleated cells, counts were estimated from reference gene primer amplification. Sequencing was performed with immunoSEQ multiplex PCR; in TCRdb, only in-frame clones are kept and a portion is missing. V and J calls and clone size are those listed in that table; D and trimming were worked out from the DNA. This table has a few hundred thousand clones, about nine tenths appearing once. This clonotype was sampled from a man in his thirties or forties who had recovered from COVID-19. The rearrangement links TRBV19 to TRBJ2-5; 8 positions match TRBD1. The sample taken for sequencing was peripheral blood. This CDR3 reads CASSINRGIEETQYF. For the CDR3, the DNA is TGTGCCAGTAGTATCAACAGGGGGATCGAAGAGACCCAGTACTTC.